Below, 6 T cell receptor beta chains from the same sample are listed, as sequenced in a study of technical replicates of blood from a handful of donors. Profiling relied on immunoSEQ multiplex PCR, and the TCRdb table lists in-frame clones only, not all of them. The sample includes under 85,000 clones, 93% of them seen just once. Sequencing was performed on T cells isolated from PBMCs. These receptors all come from a human donor in good health.

The chain uses TRBV19 and TRBJ1-1; possible D gene TRBD1, 6 bases. The germline CDR1 and CDR2 sequences are LNHDA and SQIVND (reference sequence). The CDR3 totals 13 residues. Trimming took off 7 bases at V and 5 bases at J, with 14 bases between the two ends. The CDR3: CASTLGARTEAFF. The CDR3 region has the DNA TGTGCCAGTACCTTGGGGGCGCGGACTGAAGCTTTCTTT.

The genes are TRBV25-1 and TRBJ2-7; D unclear. CDR1 and CDR2 from the germline V gene are MGHDK and SYGVNS. The CDR3 runs to 14 residues. The V and J ends lost 3 bases and 0 bases respectively, with 9 bases between them. The CDR3 sequence: CASSEHDSSYEQYF. CDR3 DNA: TGTGCCAGCAGTGAGCACGATAGCTCCTACGAGCAGTACTTC.

The chain couples TRBV5-5 to TRBJ2-1, with D possibly TRBD1 on 6 matching bases. Trimming cost V 4 bases and J 6 bases, with 11 bases left between them. Germline CDR1 SGHKS, CDR2 YYEKEE (reference sequence). The CDR3 length is 13 residues. The CDR3 loop is CASSRTVPNEQFF. As DNA, the CDR3 is TGTGCCAGCAGCCGGACAGTACCCAATGAGCAGTTCTTC. Combining the CDR3 with reference TRBV5-5 and TRBJ2-1 gives the whole variable domain DAGVTQSPTHLIKTRGQQVTLRCSPISGHKSVSWYQQVLGQGPQFIFQYYEKEERGRGNFPDRFSARQFPNYSSELNVNALLLGDSALYLCASSRTVPNEQFFGPGTRLTVL.

This clone was counted a few times. The chain couples TRBV28 to TRBJ2-1; TRBD2 matches 9 bases. This CDR3 spans 15 amino acids. V was clipped by 7 bases and J by 6 bases; unmatched bases: 10. Germline V gene lookup returns CDR1 MDHEN and CDR2 SYDVKM. The CDR3 sequence: CASTPTSGSVNEQFF. The DNA of the CDR3 is TGTGCCAGCACCCCTACTAGCGGGTCTGTCAATGAGCAGTTCTTC.

The genes are TRBV28 and TRBJ2-7; 8 bases fit TRBD2. Germline CDR1 MDHEN, CDR2 SYDVKM. The CDR3 length is 17 residues. V gave up 1 base and J gave up 5 bases; unmatched junction bases: 13. The chain's CDR3 is CASSLLSGGGRRNEQYF. Here the CDR3 DNA reads TGTGCCAGCAGTTTATTATCCGGGGGCGGGAGGAGGAACGAGCAGTACTTC.

This chain links TRBV28 with TRBJ2-7; 9 bases map to TRBD2. Germline CDR1 reads MDHEN; CDR2 reads SYDVKM. This CDR3 has 14 amino acids. After removal of 10 bases from V and 3 bases from J, the junction contained 10 bases not matched to a gene. The CDR3 spells CATVSGSEIYEQYF. The CDR3 DNA reads TGTGCCACCGTTAGCGGGAGTGAAATCTACGAGCAGTACTTC.